These 20 T cell receptor beta chains originate from one sample sequenced in a study of CD8+ T cells in alopecia areata. RNA extraction and reverse transcription yielded cDNA as sequencing template. The assay was immunoSEQ multiplex PCR, and TCRdb's table has in-frame clones only and misses some. The sample lists fewer than 250,000 clones, roughly two fifths seen once, with roughly 0.45% in the top ten. The treatment denotes: oral pan-JAK inhibitor, 5-10 mg twice daily. The specimen was CD4+ T cells sorted from blood, collected at roughly week 30, from a patient treated with tofacitinib. These receptor sequences come from a human donor with alopecia areata.

The V call is TRBV30, the J call TRBJ1-6; D not resolved. Trimming took off 0 bases at V and 3 bases at J, with 9 bases between the two ends. The CDR3 is 15 residues long. Germline CDR1 is GTSNPN and CDR2 is SVGIG (reference sequence). CDR3 sequence reads: CAWSVLELYNSPLHF. The CDR3 nucleotides read TGTGCCTGGAGTGTACTAGAACTCTATAATTCACCCCTCCACTTT.

In its sample, this clone was seen once. This chain connects TRBV4-2 to TRBJ1-1; 9 nucleotides line up with TRBD1. This CDR3 contains 14 residues. Germline V gene lookup returns CDR1 LGHNA and CDR2 YNFKEQ. Trimming cost V 4 bases and J 6 bases; bases outside gene matches: 6. The CDR3, as DNA: TGTGCCAGCAGCCTACAGGGGGCCGGAGCTGAAGCTTTCTTT. Protein product: CASSLQGAGAEAFF.

There are a few counts of this clone. The gene calls are TRBV7-3 and TRBJ2-2; tentatively, D is TRBD1 (5 bases). Deletions cut 3 bases from V and 8 bases from J, with 10 bases between. The CDR3 is 13 amino acids. The V gene's germline CDR1 is SGHTA and CDR2 FQGTGA. The CDR3 nucleotides are TGTGCCAGCAGCTTCAGGGTAGAGGGGGAGCTGTTTTTT. Translating gives CASSFRVEGELFF.

The table lists this clone with a few counts. The rearrangement links TRBV21-1 to TRBJ2-7; TRBD1, the D gene given by the table, was not confirmed from the DNA. TRBV21-1 is reported as a pseudogene. The CDR3 is made up of 11 amino acids. Here the CDR3 reads CGQPPSYEQYF. For the CDR3, the DNA is TGTGGACAGCCACCCTCCTACGAGCAGTACTTC.

The chain employs TRBV6-5 and TRBJ2-7; 11 nucleotides line up with TRBD1. V lost 7 bases to trimming and J lost 3 bases; unmatched junction nucleotides: 5. This CDR3 has 14 residues. Germline V gene lookup returns CDR1 MNHEY and CDR2 SVGAGI. This chain's CDR3 is CASTRTGGNYEQYF. CDR3 DNA: TGTGCCAGCACCAGGACAGGGGGCAACTACGAGCAGTACTTC.

This clone was found a few times. This CDR3 is CASSLVGTGGTYEQYF. The CDR3 nucleotides are TGTGCCAGCAGCTTGGTCGGGACAGGGGGTACCTACGAGCAGTACTTC. The gene calls are TRBV5-5 and TRBJ2-5; TRBD1 matches at 11 bases. The J call is in doubt because the DNA end fits TRBJ2-7 better. The V gene's germline CDR1 is SGHKS and CDR2 YYEKEE (reference sequence). There are 16 residues in the CDR3.

This clone has only a few counts. This chain links TRBV14 with TRBJ1-2; TRBD1 is a possible D gene (5 bases). From germline, CDR1 is SGHDN and CDR2 FVKESK. With 0 bases removed from V and 7 bases from J, the gap between germline ends came to 12 bases. The CDR3 consists of 14 residues. The CDR3 is CASSQDSGILGYTF. The CDR3 DNA reads TGTGCCAGCAGCCAAGATTCAGGGATACTTGGCTACACCTTC.

The CDR3 spells CASSYSGGDTQYF. As DNA, the CDR3 is TGTGCCAGCAGTTACTCGGGAGGGGATACGCAGTATTTT. The chain combines TRBV6-5 with TRBJ2-3; 7 nucleotides align to TRBD2. This CDR3 is built from 13 residues. The V gene's germline CDR1 is MNHEY and CDR2 SVGAGI. The trim removed 0 bases at V and 6 bases at J, leaving 0 bases unmatched.

This clone came up a few times. The gene calls are TRBV9 and TRBJ1-2; D unclear. The CDR3 runs to 13 residues. Germline CDR1 reads SGDLS; CDR2 reads YYNGEE. Trimming removed 0 bases from V and 4 bases from J, with 7 bases in between. The CDR3 loop is CASSVGVSYGYTF. The DNA for the CDR3 is TGTGCCAGCAGCGTAGGAGTCAGCTATGGCTACACCTTC.

In this sample, this clone turned up a few times. The CDR3 DNA reads as TGCGCCAGCAGCCAAAGACAGAACTATGGCTACACCTTC. Amino acid sequence: CASSQRQNYGYTF. V usage is TRBV5-1 and J usage is TRBJ1-2, with D possibly matching TRBD1 (5 bases). The CDR3 length is 13 residues. The V end was cut by 4 bases, the J end by 2 bases, with 9 bases between. In germline, CDR1 is SGHRS, CDR2 YFSETQ.

In its sample, this clone was seen a few times. V gene TRBV19 combines with J gene TRBJ1-1; D gene ambiguous. The CDR3 is 13 residues long. V lost 2 bases, J lost 7 bases, and 11 bases lay in between. Germline values: CDR1 LNHDA, CDR2 SQIVND (reference sequence). This CDR3 is CASSISRSGEAFF. The CDR3 region has the DNA TGTGCCAGTAGTATATCACGCTCTGGTGAAGCTTTCTTT. Together with reference TRBV19 and TRBJ1-1, the CDR3 gives the full variable domain: DGGITQSPKYLFRKEGQNVTLSCEQNLNHDAMYWYRQDPGQGLRLIYYSQIVNDFQKGDIAEGYSVSREKKESFPLTVTSAQKNPTAFYLCASSISRSGEAFFGQGTRLTVV.

V and J are TRBV5-1 and TRBJ1-2; 8 nucleotides match TRBD1. V lost 4 bases, J lost 4 bases, and 6 bases stayed unmatched. In germline, CDR1 is SGHRS, CDR2 YFSETQ. The CDR3 contains 14 residues. The CDR3 reads CASSRDRGVYGYTF. The DNA for the CDR3 is TGCGCCAGCAGCCGCGACAGGGGCGTCTATGGCTACACCTTC.

This clone was observed a few times. This chain joins TRBV19 and TRBJ2-2; 8 bases match TRBD1. In germline, CDR1 is LNHDA, CDR2 SQIVND (reference sequence). The CDR3 consists of 16 residues. Unmatched junction bases numbered 13, after V lost 5 bases and J lost 8 bases. The CDR3: CASSPSQDRDQGELFF. CDR3 nucleotide sequence: TGTGCCAGTAGTCCTTCTCAGGACAGGGACCAGGGGGAGCTGTTTTTT.

This clone was seen a handful of times. The CDR3 coding sequence is TGTGCCAGCAGCTTAGGCCCCCTTAATAAACTCTCTGGGGCCAACGTCCTGACTTTC. Its protein is CASSLGPLNKLSGANVLTF. This rearrangement joins TRBV7-9 to TRBJ2-6; D remains ambiguous. The germline gives CDR1 SEHNR, CDR2 FQNEAQ (reference sequence). Trimming stripped 1 base from V and 0 bases from J, with 16 bases between. The CDR3 contains 19 residues.

The chain recombines TRBV19 with TRBJ2-3; the D gene is possibly TRBD1 (6 bases). The ends were cut back, 7 bases at V and 0 bases at J, with 11 bases in the middle. Germline lookup yields CDR1 LNHDA and CDR2 SQIVND (reference sequence). This CDR3 is 14 amino acids long. The CDR3 spells CASTIRGSTDTQYF. The DNA for the CDR3 is TGTGCCAGTACCATCAGGGGCAGCACAGATACGCAGTATTTT.

This rearrangement joins TRBV14 to TRBJ2-5, with 7 bases lining up with TRBD2. The V segment lost 4 bases and the J segment 4 bases; nucleotides outside the gene matches: 12. The CDR3 is 16 amino acids. Germline CDR1 and CDR2: SGHDN and FVKESK. The CDR3 reads CASSRGESGALETQYF. CDR3 bases: TGTGCCAGCAGCCGCGGTGAGAGCGGGGCGTTAGAGACCCAGTACTTC.

This rearrangement joins TRBV7-2 to TRBJ2-3; 9 nucleotides align to TRBD2. Germline CDR1 is SGHTA and CDR2 is FQGNSA. This CDR3 comprises 18 residues. The V and J ends lost 2 bases and 4 bases, in that order; junction bases with no gene match: 13. DNA of the CDR3: TGTGCCAGCAGCTTATTGCGGGCATGGCGGGAGGGCCCAGATACGCAGTATTTT. This translates into CASSLLRAWREGPDTQYF.

In its sample, this clone was seen a few times. V is TRBV14 and J is TRBJ2-7, with no clear D. V was trimmed by 4 bases and J by 4 bases, leaving 11 bases between them. Looked up from germline, CDR1 is SGHDN and CDR2 is FVKESK. CDR3 length equals 13 residues. Here the CDR3 DNA reads TGTGCCAGCAGCCGACCTTCTGGATACGAGCAGTACTTC. Residues: CASSRPSGYEQYF.

This clone was counted only a few times. The J gene is TRBJ2-7, the V gene TRBV29-1; TRBD1 might be the D (5 bases). Germline assignment: CDR1 SQVTM and CDR2 ANQGSEA. Between the trimmed V and J ends, which lost 0 bases and 2 bases, there was a span of 17 bases. This CDR3 has 16 amino acids. CDR3 DNA sequence: TGCAGCGTTGAAGATCCAGGGAACCTTGGAACCTACGAGCAGTACTTC. It translates to CSVEDPGNLGTYEQYF.

This clone was detected a few times. The rearrangement joins TRBV2 to TRBJ2-7, with D unclear. V was cut by 8 bases and J by 3 bases, with 8 bases left in between. The CDR3 is 11 residues long. Germline V gene data show CDR1 as SNHLY and CDR2 as FYNNEI. In DNA, the CDR3 is TGTGCCAGCGAAGTGGGCTACGAGCAGTACTTC. Residues: CASEVGYEQYF.